Following are 10 T cell receptor beta chains from one sample sequenced in a study of blood T cell repertoires in COVID-19. Here immunoSEQ multiplex PCR was the method, and the copy in TCRdb shows in-frame clones only, minus some. The table has tens of thousands of clones, 77% seen once. Sequencing was performed on peripheral blood. These receptors were obtained from a man in his 70s with COVID-19, enrolled during active disease.

A few counts support this clone. The chain joins TRBV7-2 to TRBJ1-1, with D perhaps TRBD1 (6 bases). The CDR3 is made up of 15 amino acids. Trimming took 5 bases from V and 1 from J, leaving 14 bases between them. Germline CDR1 and CDR2: SGHTA and FQGNSA. The CDR3 reads CASSTWTASNTEAFF. The DNA for the CDR3 is TGTGCCAGCAGCACCTGGACAGCCTCGAACACTGAAGCTTTCTTT.

The chain joins TRBV27 to TRBJ2-3; 7 bases fit TRBD1. CDR1 MNHEY and CDR2 SMNVEV come from the germline V gene (reference sequence). After removal of 4 bases from V and 8 bases from J, the junction contained 12 bases not matched to a gene. CDR3 length: 15 amino acids. CDR3 in amino acids: CASSYRGFDLTTQYF. CDR3 sequence (DNA): TGTGCCAGCAGTTACAGGGGATTCGATTTAACTACGCAGTATTTT.

This clone came up a few times. This chain uses TRBV6-2 or TRBV6-3 with TRBJ2-2; 8 nucleotides match TRBD1. Germline V gives CDR1 MNHEY, CDR2 SVGEGT. The CDR3 consists of 16 residues. Losses at the gene ends were 2 bases for V and 3 bases for J; bases not matched to a gene: 5. The CDR3 region has the DNA TGTGCCAGCAGTTACGGTCAGGGGGCCCACACCGGGGAGCTGTTTTTT. Translation gives CASSYGQGAHTGELFF.

The chain uses TRBV9 and TRBJ2-7; TRBD2 aligns across 8 bases. Losses at the gene ends were 3 bases for V and 4 bases for J; bases not matched to a gene: 9. The CDR3 extends over 15 amino acids. CDR1 and CDR2 (germline): SGDLS, YYNGEE. This CDR3 reads CASSASGTSGYEQYF. CDR3 nucleotides: TGTGCCAGCAGCGCCTCCGGGACTAGTGGTTACGAGCAGTACTTC.

The chain recombines TRBV18 with TRBJ2-7; D might be TRBD1 (6 bases). The germline CDR1 and CDR2 sequences are KGHSH and LQKENI. Trimming removed 0 bases from V and 6 bases from J, with 6 bases in between. This CDR3 has 12 amino acids. The CDR3 loop is CASSPPTGEQYF. CDR3 sequence (DNA): TGTGCCAGCTCACCACCGACAGGCGAGCAGTACTTC.

The chain couples TRBV5-1 to TRBJ2-7, with 11 positions matching TRBD1. V shed 3 bases, J shed 2 bases, and the junction held 7 bases outside the gene matches. The CDR3 sequence is 16 residues long. CDR1 and CDR2 from the germline V gene are SGHRS and YFSETQ. CDR3 amino acids: CASSSGTGGPPYEQYF. The CDR3 region has the DNA TGCGCCAGCAGCTCCGGGACAGGGGGGCCTCCCTACGAGCAGTACTTC.

CDR3 loop: CASSRQLGGNEQYF. The CDR3 region has the DNA TGCGCCAGCAGCCGCCAGCTAGGAGGGAACGAGCAGTACTTC. J is TRBJ2-7 and V is TRBV5-1, with D possibly matching TRBD2 (6 bases). The germline V gene has CDR1 SGHRS and CDR2 YFSETQ. V shed 4 bases and J shed 5 bases, with 16 bases lying between them. This CDR3 spans 14 amino acids. Together with reference TRBV5-1 and TRBJ2-7, the CDR3 gives the full variable domain: KAGVTQTPRYLIKTRGQQVTLSCSPISGHRSVSWYQQTPGQGLQFLFEYFSETQRNKGNFPGRFSGRQFSNSRSEMNVSTLELGDSALYLCASSRQLGGNEQYFGPGTRLTVT.

The chain uses TRBV5-8 and TRBJ2-3, with 7 bases aligning to TRBD1. The CDR3 totals 17 residues. From germline, CDR1 is SGHTS and CDR2 YDEGEE. With 0 bases clipped from V and 4 bases from J, the junction kept 11 bases outside the gene matches. The CDR3 reads CASSLAEVTGWADTQYF. CDR3 coding DNA: TGTGCCAGCAGCTTGGCCGAGGTGACAGGGTGGGCAGATACGCAGTATTTT.

About this clone itself: The CDR3 carries no conserved terminal phenylalanine or tryptophan, so it likely arises from a read error. The DNA is omitted, as the CDR3 cannot be located on it reliably, and the CDR3 follows TCRdb's listing. V gene TRBV15 combines with J gene TRBJ1-2; TRBD1 was called by the table and not checked on the DNA. CDR1 LNHNV and CDR2 YYDKDF come from the germline V gene (reference sequence). The CDR3 sequence runs 10 residues, both termini included. CDR3 residues: CATSGQGVME.

The chain recombines TRBV4-2 with TRBJ2-1; 9 nucleotides align to TRBD2. The CDR3 is 17 amino acids. The ends lost 0 bases at V and 8 bases at J; junction bases unmatched: 11. The germline gives CDR1 LGHNA, CDR2 YNFKEQ. The CDR3 coding sequence is TGTGCCAGCAGCCAAGATCGGGCGGGAGGGCCTAAGGATGAGCAGTTCTTC. Amino acids: CASSQDRAGGPKDEQFF.